The clone carrying this TCR beta chain was seen only once. Antigen: not known. The data are from a study of blood T cells in healthy people across ages. V gave up 4 bases and J gave up 6 bases, with 18 bases separating them. The germline V gene encodes CDR1 LGHNA and CDR2 YSLEER. This CDR3 has 15 amino acids. Using a J-beta primer mix together with a sample-barcoded 5' primer, a second PCR was run for about 6 to 12 cycles. Using its own MiXCR run on the 5' RACE reads, TCRdb lists one record per CDR3 protein. The table includes some 1.1 million distinct CDR3 sequences, more than 30% detected once. Study-level points and caveats: Investigators viewed diversity estimates from one million T cells as underestimates, the study reported.

The chain uses TRBV4-3 and TRBJ1-1; D is undetermined. This receptor was taken from a man in his late teens or twenties in good health. The sequenced sample consisted of blood. The chain's CDR3 is CASSLNDRSIAEAFF. The CDR3 DNA follows: TGCGCCAGCAGCCTCAATGACCGTTCCATCGCTGAAGCTTTCTTT.